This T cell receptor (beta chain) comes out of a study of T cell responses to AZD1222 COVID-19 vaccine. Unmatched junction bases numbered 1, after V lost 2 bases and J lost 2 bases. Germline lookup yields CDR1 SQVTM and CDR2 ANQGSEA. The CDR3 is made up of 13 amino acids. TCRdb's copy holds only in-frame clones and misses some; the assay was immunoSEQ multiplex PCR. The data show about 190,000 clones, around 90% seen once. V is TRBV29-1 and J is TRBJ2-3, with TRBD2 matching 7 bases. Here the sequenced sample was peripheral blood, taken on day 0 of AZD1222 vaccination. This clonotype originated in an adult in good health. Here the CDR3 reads CSVESGNTDTQYF. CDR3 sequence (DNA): TGCAGCGTTGAAAGCGGGAACACAGATACGCAGTATTTT.